Reported below is one T cell receptor (beta chain). Antigen unknown. TCRdb re-analysed the reads in MiXCR, keeping a single row per CDR3 protein. The sample has about 530,000 distinct CDR3 sequences; less than 30% are singletons. The data were taken from a study of T cell repertoires in cytomegalovirus infection. Overall study context: Public TCR beta signatures marked donors with CMV infection and the matching HLA.

Findings and limits, study-wide: Of the TCR beta families, the public ones yielded a cumulative frequency that identified carriers of CMV plus the relevant HLA. HLA-C-restricted CMV clonotypes gave the most frequent clonotype in two of eight donors.

Looked up from germline, CDR1 is DFQATT and CDR2 is SNEGSKA (reference sequence). Trimming pared 5 bases from V and 8 bases from J, leaving 15 bases between. CDR3 length: 12 amino acids. V is TRBV20-1 and J is TRBJ1-2, with a weak D call TRBD1 (6 bases). The clonotype was recovered from a human donor in good health (CMV status not recorded). Some clones in this sample may be carry-over from other donors' samples. Sequenced material: PBMCs. CDR3 nucleotides: TGCAGTGCTCCACGGCGAGGGGGAGGCTACACCTTC. Its protein is CSAPRRGGGYTF.